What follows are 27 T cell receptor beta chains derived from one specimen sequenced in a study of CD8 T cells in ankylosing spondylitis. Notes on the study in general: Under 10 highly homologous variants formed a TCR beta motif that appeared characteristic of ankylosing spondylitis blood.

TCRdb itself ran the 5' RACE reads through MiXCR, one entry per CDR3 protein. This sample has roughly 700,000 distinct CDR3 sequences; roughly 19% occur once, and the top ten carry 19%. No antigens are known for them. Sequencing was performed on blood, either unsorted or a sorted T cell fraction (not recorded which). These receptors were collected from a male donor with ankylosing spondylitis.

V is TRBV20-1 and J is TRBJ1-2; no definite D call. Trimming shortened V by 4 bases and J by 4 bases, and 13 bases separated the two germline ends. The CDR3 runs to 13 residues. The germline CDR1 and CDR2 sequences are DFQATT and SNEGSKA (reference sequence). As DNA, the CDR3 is TGCAGTGCTATGTTCTCTTCGGGCTATGGCTACACCTTC. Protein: CSAMFSSGYGYTF.

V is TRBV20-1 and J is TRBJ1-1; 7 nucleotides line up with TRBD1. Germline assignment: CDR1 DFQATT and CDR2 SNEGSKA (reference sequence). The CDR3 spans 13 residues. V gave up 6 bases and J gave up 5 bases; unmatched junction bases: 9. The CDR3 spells CSADAGGWTEAFF. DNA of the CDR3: TGCAGTGCGGACGCAGGGGGTTGGACTGAAGCTTTCTTT.

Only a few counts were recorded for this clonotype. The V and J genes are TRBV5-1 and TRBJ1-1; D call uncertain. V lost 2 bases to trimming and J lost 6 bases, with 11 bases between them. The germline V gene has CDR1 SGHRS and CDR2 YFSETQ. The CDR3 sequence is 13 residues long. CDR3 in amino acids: CASSFAGNPEAFF. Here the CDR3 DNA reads TGCGCCAGCAGCTTCGCGGGAAACCCTGAAGCTTTCTTT. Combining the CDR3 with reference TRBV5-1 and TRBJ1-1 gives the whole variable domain KAGVTQTPRYLIKTRGQQVTLSCSPISGHRSVSWYQQTPGQGLQFLFEYFSETQRNKGNFPGRFSGRQFSNSRSEMNVSTLELGDSALYLCASSFAGNPEAFFGQGTRLTVV.

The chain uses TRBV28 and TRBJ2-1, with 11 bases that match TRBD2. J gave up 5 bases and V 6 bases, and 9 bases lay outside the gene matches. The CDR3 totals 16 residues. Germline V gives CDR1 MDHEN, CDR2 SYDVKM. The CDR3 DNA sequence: TGTGCCAGCAGGGGGACTAGCGGTACACAAAACAATGAGCAGTTCTTC. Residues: CASRGTSGTQNNEQFF.

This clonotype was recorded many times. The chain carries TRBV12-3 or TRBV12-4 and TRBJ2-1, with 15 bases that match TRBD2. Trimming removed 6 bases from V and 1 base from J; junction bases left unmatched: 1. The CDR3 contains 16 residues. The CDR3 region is CASRGLAGGSYNEQFF. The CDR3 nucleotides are TGTGCCAGCAGGGGACTAGCGGGAGGTTCCTACAATGAGCAGTTCTTC.

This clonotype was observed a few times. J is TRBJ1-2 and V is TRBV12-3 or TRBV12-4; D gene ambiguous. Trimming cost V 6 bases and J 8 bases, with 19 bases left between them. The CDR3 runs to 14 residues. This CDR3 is CASSLGSEGTGYTF. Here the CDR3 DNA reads TGTGCCAGCAGCCTCGGGAGTGAGGGAACCGGCTACACCTTC.

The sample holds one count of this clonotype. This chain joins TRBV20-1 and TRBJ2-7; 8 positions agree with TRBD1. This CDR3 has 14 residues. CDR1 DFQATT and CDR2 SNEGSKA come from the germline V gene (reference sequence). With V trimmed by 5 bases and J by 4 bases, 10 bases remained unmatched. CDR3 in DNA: TGCAGTGCTGGCAGACAGGGGTTAAGGTACGAGCAGTACTTC. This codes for CSAGRQGLRYEQYF.

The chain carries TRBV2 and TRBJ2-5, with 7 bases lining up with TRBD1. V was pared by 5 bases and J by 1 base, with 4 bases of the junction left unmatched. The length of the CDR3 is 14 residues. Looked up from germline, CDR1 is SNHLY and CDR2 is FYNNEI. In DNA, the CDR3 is TGTGCCAGCAGTAAAACAGGGGCCCAAGAGACCCAGTACTTC. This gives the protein CASSKTGAQETQYF.

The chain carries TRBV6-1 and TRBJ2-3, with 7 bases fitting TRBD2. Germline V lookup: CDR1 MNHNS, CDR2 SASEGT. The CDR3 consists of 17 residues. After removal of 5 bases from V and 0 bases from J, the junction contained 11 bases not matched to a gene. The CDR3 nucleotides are TGTGCCAGCAGTAGAATGCCCGGGGGGACTAGCACAGATACGCAGTATTTT. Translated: CASSRMPGGTSTDTQYF.

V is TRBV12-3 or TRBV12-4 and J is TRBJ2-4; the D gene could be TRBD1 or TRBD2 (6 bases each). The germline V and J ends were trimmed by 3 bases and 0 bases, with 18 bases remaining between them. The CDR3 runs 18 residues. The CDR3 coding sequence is TGTGCCAGCAGTTTTCCCCAGAAGAGGGGGGTAGCCAAAAACATTCAGTACTTC. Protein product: CASSFPQKRGVAKNIQYF.

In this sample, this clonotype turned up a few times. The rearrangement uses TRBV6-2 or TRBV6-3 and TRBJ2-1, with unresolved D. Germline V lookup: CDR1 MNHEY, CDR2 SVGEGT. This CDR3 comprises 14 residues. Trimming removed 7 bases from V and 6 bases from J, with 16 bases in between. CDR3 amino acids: CASTPLGVSNEQFF. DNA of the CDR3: TGTGCCAGCACTCCCCTGGGTGTCTCCAATGAGCAGTTCTTC.

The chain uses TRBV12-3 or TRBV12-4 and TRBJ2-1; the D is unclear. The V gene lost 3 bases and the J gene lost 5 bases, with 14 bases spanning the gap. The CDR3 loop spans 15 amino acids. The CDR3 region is CASSLSGVGNNEQFF. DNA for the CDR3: TGTGCCAGCAGTTTGTCCGGAGTGGGGAACAATGAGCAGTTCTTC.

CDR3 in amino acids: CASRNEGGAYNEQFF. The CDR3 DNA follows: TGTGCCAGCAGAAATGAAGGGGGCGCCTACAATGAGCAGTTCTTC. This chain links TRBV2 with TRBJ2-1, with 7 bases identical to TRBD1. Losses at the gene ends were 6 bases for V and 2 bases for J; bases not matched to a gene: 7. This CDR3 region has 15 residues. Germline V gene lookup returns CDR1 SNHLY and CDR2 FYNNEI.

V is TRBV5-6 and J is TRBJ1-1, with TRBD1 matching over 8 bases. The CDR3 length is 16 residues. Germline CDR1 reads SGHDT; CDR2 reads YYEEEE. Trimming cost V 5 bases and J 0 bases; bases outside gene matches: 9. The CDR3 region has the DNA TGTGCCAGCAGTCCGGTTGGACAGGGCTTGAACACTGAAGCTTTCTTT. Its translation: CASSPVGQGLNTEAFF.

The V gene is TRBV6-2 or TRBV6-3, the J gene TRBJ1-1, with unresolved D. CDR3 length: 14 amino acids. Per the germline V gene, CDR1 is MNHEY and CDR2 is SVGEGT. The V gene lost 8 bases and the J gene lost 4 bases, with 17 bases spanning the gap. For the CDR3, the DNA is TGTGCCAGCCGAGGTAACACTCGGCCCACTGAAGCTTTCTTT. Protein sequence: CASRGNTRPTEAFF.

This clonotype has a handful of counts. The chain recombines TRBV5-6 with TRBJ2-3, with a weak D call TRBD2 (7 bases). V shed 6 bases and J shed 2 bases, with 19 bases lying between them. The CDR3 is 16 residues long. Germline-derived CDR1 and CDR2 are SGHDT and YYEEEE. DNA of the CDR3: TGTGCCAGCACTCCTTGGGGGGGCTTGGACACAGATACGCAGTATTTT. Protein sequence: CASTPWGGLDTDTQYF. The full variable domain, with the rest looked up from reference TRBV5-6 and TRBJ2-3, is DAGVTQSPTHLIKTRGQQVTLRCSPKSGHDTVSWYQQALGQGPQFIFQYYEEEERQRGNFPDRFSGHQFPNYSSELNVNALLLGDSALYLCASTPWGGLDTDTQYFGPGTRLTVL.

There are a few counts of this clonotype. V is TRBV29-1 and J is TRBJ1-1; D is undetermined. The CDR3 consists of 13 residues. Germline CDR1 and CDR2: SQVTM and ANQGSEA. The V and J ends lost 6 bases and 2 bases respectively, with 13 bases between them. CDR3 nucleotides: TGCAGCGTGGCAGCCACAGTAAACACTGAAGCTTTCTTT. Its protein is CSVAATVNTEAFF.

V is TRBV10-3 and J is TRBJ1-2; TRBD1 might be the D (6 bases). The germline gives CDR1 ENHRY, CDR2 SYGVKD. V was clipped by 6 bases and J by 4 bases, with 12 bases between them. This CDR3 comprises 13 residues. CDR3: CAISPDSLYGYTF. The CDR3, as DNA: TGTGCCATCAGCCCGGACAGCCTCTATGGCTACACCTTC.

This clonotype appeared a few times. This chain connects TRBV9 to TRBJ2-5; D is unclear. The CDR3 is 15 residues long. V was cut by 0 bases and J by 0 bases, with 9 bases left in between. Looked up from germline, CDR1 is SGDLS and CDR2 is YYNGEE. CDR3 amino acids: CASSVDVYNQETQYF. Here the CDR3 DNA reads TGTGCCAGCAGCGTAGATGTCTACAACCAAGAGACCCAGTACTTC.

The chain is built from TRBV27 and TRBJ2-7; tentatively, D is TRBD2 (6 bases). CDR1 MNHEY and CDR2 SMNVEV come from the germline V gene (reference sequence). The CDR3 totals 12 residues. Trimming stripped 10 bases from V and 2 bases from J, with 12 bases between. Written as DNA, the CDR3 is TGTGCCACCCAAGGGGAGGCCTACGAGCAGTACTTC. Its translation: CATQGEAYEQYF.

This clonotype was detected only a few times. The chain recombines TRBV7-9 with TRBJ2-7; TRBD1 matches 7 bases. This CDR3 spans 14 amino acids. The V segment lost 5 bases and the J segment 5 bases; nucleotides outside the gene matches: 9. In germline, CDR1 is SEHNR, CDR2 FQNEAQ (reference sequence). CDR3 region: CASSGNRGGNEQYF. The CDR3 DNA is TGTGCCAGCAGCGGTAACAGGGGTGGCAACGAGCAGTACTTC.

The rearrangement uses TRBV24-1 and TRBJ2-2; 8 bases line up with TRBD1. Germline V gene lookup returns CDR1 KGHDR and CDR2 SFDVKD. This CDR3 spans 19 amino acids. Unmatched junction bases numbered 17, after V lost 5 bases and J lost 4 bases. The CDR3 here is CATSGIEGQGVIGTGELFF. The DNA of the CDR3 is TGTGCCACCAGTGGAATAGAAGGACAGGGAGTAATTGGCACCGGGGAGCTGTTTTTT.

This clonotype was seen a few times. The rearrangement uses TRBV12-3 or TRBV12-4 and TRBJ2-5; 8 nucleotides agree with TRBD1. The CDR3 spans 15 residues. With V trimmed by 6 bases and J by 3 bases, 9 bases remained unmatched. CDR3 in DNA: TGTGCCAGCAGCCTTGGGGCGACAGGGGAAGAGACCCAGTACTTC. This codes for CASSLGATGEETQYF.

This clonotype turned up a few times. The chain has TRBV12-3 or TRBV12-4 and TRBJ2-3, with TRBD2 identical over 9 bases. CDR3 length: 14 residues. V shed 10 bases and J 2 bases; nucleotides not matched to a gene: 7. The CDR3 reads CATQLAGHTDTQYF. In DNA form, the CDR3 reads TGTGCCACCCAACTAGCGGGCCACACAGATACGCAGTATTTT.

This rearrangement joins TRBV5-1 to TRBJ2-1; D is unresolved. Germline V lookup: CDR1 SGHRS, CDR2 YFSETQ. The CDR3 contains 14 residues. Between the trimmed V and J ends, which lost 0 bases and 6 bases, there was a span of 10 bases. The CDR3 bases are TGCGCCAGCAGCTTGGCAAGTCGGTTCAATGAGCAGTTCTTC. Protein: CASSLASRFNEQFF.

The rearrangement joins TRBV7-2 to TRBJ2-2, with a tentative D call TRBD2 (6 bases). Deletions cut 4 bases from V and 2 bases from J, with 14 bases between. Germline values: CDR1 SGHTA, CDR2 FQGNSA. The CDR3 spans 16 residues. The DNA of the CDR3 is TGTGCCAGCAGCTCCCCCGATAGCGGAAACACCGGGGAGCTGTTTTTT. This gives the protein CASSSPDSGNTGELFF.

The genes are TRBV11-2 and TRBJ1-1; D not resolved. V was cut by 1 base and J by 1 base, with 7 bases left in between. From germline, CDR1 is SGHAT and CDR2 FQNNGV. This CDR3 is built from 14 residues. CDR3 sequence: CASSLAPKNTEAFF. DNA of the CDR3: TGTGCCAGCAGCTTAGCACCTAAGAACACTGAAGCTTTCTTT.